Sequencing of this TCR beta chain was carried out in a study of CXCR3-negative and CXCR3-positive naive CD8 T cells. On the study more broadly: With about 1.5 +/- 0.3 million reads per library, the TRB reads numbered around 130 million in total. General study findings and limits: Memory, not naive, CXCR3-negative and CXCR3-positive cells differed in TRBV-TRBJ usage. Compared with CXCR3-negative naive cells, CXCR3-positive naive cells showed more hydrophobic TRB CDR3s.

The CDR3 loop spans 13 amino acids. The V gene's germline CDR1 is SQVTM and CDR2 ANQGSEA. UMI-labeled 5' RACE yielded the TRB cDNA libraries. TCRdb processed the 5' RACE reads again and assigns one entry to each CDR3 protein, with no DNA. The sample totals some 41,000 distinct CDR3 sequences. Regarding this clonotype: Its antigen remains unknown.

This sequence was found in a human donor in good health. Some clones in this sample may be carry-over from other donors' samples. Input material: naive CXCR3- CD8+ T cells from blood. Noted subset: CD45RO-CCR7+CD27+CD95- naive CD8+ T cells lacking CXCR3 (TNR3-). The rearrangement uses TRBV29-1 and TRBJ1-2; without DNA, the TCRdb call of TRBD1 cannot be checked. CDR3 amino acids: CSVPPGTGAGYTF.